This T cell receptor (beta chain) was sequenced for a study of response to subunit inactivated influenza vaccine. This clonotype was seen at least ten times. Its antigen is not known. General study findings and limits: The authors suggested that every seasonal influenza vaccination recruits few new T cells.

Via MiXCR, TCRdb re-called the RT-PCR reads, giving one row per CDR3 protein. The sample holds approximately 530,000 distinct CDR3 sequences; approximately 7.8% are singletons and the top ten take 13%. This receptor was taken from a man aged 50-75 years who received an inactivated influenza vaccine. The source was PBMCs from blood, collected around 25 months after vaccination.

CDR3 protein: CSARVLAGEIQYF. The CDR3 region has the DNA TGCAGTGCTAGAGTTCTAGCGGGAGAGATACAGTACTTC. The J gene is TRBJ2-7, the V gene TRBV20-1, with TRBD2 matching 10 bases. Germline V lookup: CDR1 DFQATT, CDR2 SNEGSKA (reference sequence). CDR3 length: 13 residues. After removal of 1 base from V and 10 bases from J, the junction contained 7 bases not matched to a gene.